This entry describes one TCR beta chain. The data belong to a study of blood T cell repertoires in COVID-19. Study overall: COVID-19 samples, acute and convalescent, were from the United States, Italy and Spain. Sample material is recorded as cDNA or gDNA derived from T cells, B-cell-depleted T cells, or PBMCs.

In the source study's methods: Scientists estimated how many nucleated cells there were by amplifying reference gene primers. Sequencing used immunoSEQ multiplex PCR; TCRdb keeps in-frame clones, though not all of them. Clonal size and the V and J genes are those of that table, whereas D and trimming came from the DNA. The sample holds approximately 97,000 clones, 84% seen once. Germline V CDR1 and CDR2: MNHNY, SVGAGI (reference sequence). Trimming at V came to 6 bases and at J to 5 bases, leaving 5 bases not matched to a gene. This CDR3 region has 13 residues. Sequencing was carried out using peripheral blood. The rearrangement links TRBV6-6 to TRBJ1-1; TRBD1 agrees at 8 bases. This TCR was sampled from a human donor in a cohort sampled during active COVID-19. CDR3 nucleotides: TGTGCCAGCAGAATACAGGGGGGAACTGAAGCTTTCTTT. This codes for CASRIQGGTEAFF.